One and the same sample provided the 26 T cell receptor beta chains below, sequenced in a study of blood T cell repertoires in COVID-19. The assay was immunoSEQ multiplex PCR, and TCRdb's table has in-frame clones only and misses some. The sample lists around 260,000 clones, about 90% occurring once. Sequenced input: peripheral blood. These TCRs come from a woman between 65 and 79 years old with COVID-19, enrolled during active disease.

V and J are TRBV27 and TRBJ2-5; 7 nucleotides match TRBD2. CDR1 is MNHEY, CDR2 SMNVEV, per germline (reference sequence). J was trimmed by 5 bases and V by 3 bases; bases with no gene match: 12. CDR3 length equals 16 residues. CDR3 in amino acids: CASSFSSGASWETQYF. In DNA, the CDR3 is TGTGCCAGCAGTTTTTCCAGCGGGGCCTCGTGGGAGACCCAGTACTTC.

Here the CDR3 reads CASSLGTTGEETQYF. The DNA for the CDR3 is TGTGCCAGCAGCTTAGGGACCACAGGGGAAGAGACCCAGTACTTC. The V call is TRBV11-3, the J call TRBJ2-5, with 7 positions matching TRBD1. Germline V gene sequence: CDR1 SGHNT, CDR2 YENEEA. V gave up 1 base and J gave up 3 bases; unmatched junction bases: 5. The CDR3 covers 15 residues.

V is TRBV28 and J is TRBJ1-4, with 7 positions matching TRBD1. CDR1 and CDR2 (germline): MDHEN, SYDVKM. There are 15 residues in the CDR3. The V and J ends lost 6 bases and 8 bases, in that order; junction bases with no gene match: 12. In DNA form, the CDR3 reads TGTGCCAGCAGCCCCGGGCGCAGGGACAGAGAAAAACTGTTTTTT. Translation: CASSPGRRDREKLFF.

The V and J genes are TRBV28 and TRBJ1-2, with a tentative D call TRBD1 (5 bases). The length of the CDR3 is 10 residues. Trimming took 8 bases from V and 8 from J, leaving 9 bases between them. Germline CDR1 is MDHEN and CDR2 is SYDVKM. The CDR3: CASGSGGYTF. The CDR3 DNA is TGTGCCAGCGGATCAGGGGGCTACACCTTC.

The gene calls are TRBV6-2 or TRBV6-3 and TRBJ1-1; D gene uncertain. The CDR3 spans 12 residues. The V gene lost 4 bases and the J gene lost 7 bases, with 10 bases spanning the gap. Looked up from germline, CDR1 is MNHEY and CDR2 is SVGEGT. For the CDR3, the DNA is TGTGCCAGCAGTTCCCTTTATCTTGAAGCTTTCTTT. Translation: CASSSLYLEAFF.

This chain uses TRBV7-2 with TRBJ2-5; 9 bases are shared with TRBD1. This CDR3 is 15 amino acids long. Trimming at V came to 10 bases and at J to 5 bases, leaving 14 bases not matched to a gene. Germline loops: CDR1 SGHTA, CDR2 FQGNSA. The CDR3 coding sequence is TGTGCCACAGAAACTGGGACAGGGTTGTTGGAGACCCAGTACTTC. Protein sequence: CATETGTGLLETQYF.

This clone is a singleton in its sample. The chain joins TRBV12-3 or TRBV12-4 to TRBJ1-1, with D possibly being TRBD1 (5 bases). V was clipped by 2 bases and J by 4 bases, with 8 bases between them. This CDR3 has 13 amino acids. The CDR3 coding sequence is TGTGCCAGCAGTTTACAGGGTTTCACTGAAGCTTTCTTT. It is translated as CASSLQGFTEAFF.

This clone has just one count. The chain recombines TRBV11-3 with TRBJ2-1; 7 bases fit TRBD2. Germline assignment: CDR1 SGHNT and CDR2 YENEEA. The CDR3 is 15 amino acids. V was clipped by 0 bases and J by 8 bases; unmatched bases: 7. This CDR3 reads CASSLDGGSRDEQFF. The CDR3 coding sequence is TGTGCCAGCAGCTTAGATGGCGGGAGCAGGGATGAGCAGTTCTTC.

This clone was observed once. The V call is TRBV5-1, the J call TRBJ2-7; 13 bases agree with TRBD2. V lost 2 bases to trimming and J lost 6 bases; unmatched junction nucleotides: 5. CDR3 size: 15 residues. Germline CDR1 SGHRS, CDR2 YFSETQ. CDR3 DNA: TGCGCCAGCAGCTTTGTCGGACTAGCGGGAGCCGAGCAGTACTTC. Residues: CASSFVGLAGAEQYF.

The chain is built from TRBV18 and TRBJ2-3, with 8 nucleotides matching TRBD1. The CDR3 runs to 14 residues. Trimming at V came to 5 bases and at J to 4 bases, leaving 5 bases not matched to a gene. Germline V gives CDR1 KGHSH, CDR2 LQKENI. CDR3 sequence: CASSRTGLPDTQYF. CDR3 nucleotides: TGTGCCAGCTCAAGGACAGGGTTGCCAGATACGCAGTATTTT.

The rearrangement joins TRBV7-3 to TRBJ2-1; 7 bases agree with TRBD2. CDR1 SGHTA and CDR2 FQGTGA come from the germline V gene. This CDR3 region has 13 residues. The J segment lost 9 bases and the V segment lost 5 bases, leaving 7 bases of the junction unmatched. This CDR3 is CASSLTSNGEQFF. In DNA form, the CDR3 reads TGTGCCAGCAGCCTGACTAGCAATGGTGAGCAGTTCTTC.

As DNA, the CDR3 is TGTGCCAGCCCTGGGACAGCGAACACCGGGGAGCTGTTTTTT. As protein: CASPGTANTGELFF. The chain uses TRBV6-5 and TRBJ2-2; 7 bases are shared with TRBD1. The ends lost 8 bases at V and 0 bases at J; junction bases unmatched: 3. Germline V lookup: CDR1 MNHEY, CDR2 SVGAGI. This CDR3 region has 14 residues.

This chain uses TRBV19 with TRBJ2-5; the match to TRBD2 covers 8 bases. CDR1 is LNHDA, CDR2 SQIVND, per germline (reference sequence). The CDR3 is 16 residues long. V was pared by 3 bases and J by 4 bases, with 10 bases of the junction left unmatched. The DNA for the CDR3 is TGTGCCAGTAGTATGTTTCCATCAGCGGGAGTAGAGACCCAGTACTTC. Amino acids: CASSMFPSAGVETQYF.

V usage is TRBV19 and J usage is TRBJ1-5, with 10 bases that match TRBD1. CDR3 length equals 16 residues. The V gene end was trimmed by 3 bases and the J gene end by 7 bases; junction bases not matched to a gene: 9. Germline CDR1 and CDR2: LNHDA and SQIVND (reference sequence). CDR3 coding DNA: TGTGCCAGTAGTATTCAGGGGGACAGGGGAAGACAGCCCCAGCATTTT. Amino acids: CASSIQGDRGRQPQHF.

The CDR3 region is CASSQGWSGTYEQYF. The CDR3, as DNA: TGTGCCAGCAGCCAAGGTTGGTCAGGTACCTACGAGCAGTACTTC. V is TRBV3-1 (or the pseudogene TRBV3-2) and J is TRBJ2-7, with D unresolved. Trimming removed 1 base from V and 2 bases from J, with 12 bases in between. The CDR3 has 15 residues. Germline V gives CDR1 LGHDT, CDR2 YNNKEL (reference sequence).

This chain links TRBV3-1 (or the pseudogene TRBV3-2) with TRBJ2-1; D possibly corresponds to TRBD1 (5 bases). This CDR3 is 15 amino acids long. The germline V gene encodes CDR1 LGHDT and CDR2 YNNKEL (reference sequence). Deletions cut 2 bases from V and 3 bases from J, with 11 bases between. This CDR3 reads CASSQRGKVYNEQFF. Written as DNA, the CDR3 is TGTGCCAGCAGCCAAAGGGGAAAGGTCTACAATGAGCAGTTCTTC.

The genes are TRBV5-1 and TRBJ2-2, with D unresolved. The CDR3 runs 15 residues. CDR1 is SGHRS, CDR2 YFSETQ, per germline. The V end was cut by 0 bases, the J end by 5 bases, with 11 bases between. The CDR3 DNA sequence: TGCGCCAGCAGCTTGGAGCAGGCTGCTACCGGGGAGCTGTTTTTT. Protein sequence: CASSLEQAATGELFF.

This chain links TRBV6-5 with TRBJ2-1, with 7 bases aligning to TRBD2. Germline V gene data show CDR1 as MNHEY and CDR2 as SVGAGI. The CDR3 is 14 residues long. Trimming took 6 bases from V and 2 from J; bases not matched to a gene: 4. The CDR3 sequence: CASRASGTYNEQFF. The CDR3 coding sequence is TGTGCCAGCAGGGCTAGCGGCACCTACAATGAGCAGTTCTTC.

Here the CDR3 reads CSVRPGQLNTEAFF. DNA of the CDR3: TGCAGCGTCCGACCGGGACAGCTTAACACTGAAGCTTTCTTT. The V and J genes are TRBV29-1 and TRBJ1-1; 7 bases fit TRBD1. With 6 bases clipped from V and 2 bases from J, the junction kept 9 bases outside the gene matches. CDR1 and CDR2 (germline): SQVTM, ANQGSEA. CDR3 length equals 14 residues.

The chain combines TRBV3-1 (or the pseudogene TRBV3-2) with TRBJ1-1, with TRBD1 as a possible D gene (6 bases). Germline CDR1 and CDR2: LGHDT and YNNKEL (reference sequence). Trimming removed 0 bases from V and 4 bases from J, with 12 bases in between. This CDR3 is built from 15 residues. CDR3 nucleotide sequence: TGTGCCAGCAGCCAAGATAAGAGAGGGGGCACTGAAGCTTTCTTT. Its translation is CASSQDKRGGTEAFF.

The chain carries TRBV30 and TRBJ2-7, with 7 bases lining up with TRBD1. CDR1 GTSNPN and CDR2 SVGIG come from the germline V gene (reference sequence). There are 13 residues in the CDR3. The V gene end was trimmed by 1 base and the J gene end by 2 bases; junction bases not matched to a gene: 2. The CDR3 protein is CAWSEGTAYEQYF. As DNA, the CDR3 is TGTGCCTGGAGTGAGGGGACAGCCTACGAGCAGTACTTC.

Points on this clone: One end of the junction varies from germline; a read error may be responsible. The gene calls are TRBV5-8 and TRBJ2-7; 9 bases are shared with TRBD1. Germline loops: CDR1 SGHTS, CDR2 YDEGEE. The length of the CDR3 is 14 residues. CDR3 sequence: CASSPGRTGVGLDF. The CDR3 DNA is TGTGCCAGCAGCCCAGGGCGGACAGGGGTTGGGTTGGACTTC.

The V call is TRBV30, the J call TRBJ1-1; D may be TRBD1 (6 bases). The V end lost 0 bases, the J end lost 3 bases, and 20 bases lay between the germline ends. Germline V gene data show CDR1 as GTSNPN and CDR2 as SVGIG (reference sequence). CDR3 length: 17 amino acids. This CDR3 is CAWSVFWPGELDTEAFF. The CDR3 nucleotides are TGTGCCTGGAGTGTATTCTGGCCAGGGGAATTGGACACTGAAGCTTTCTTT.

This clone was counted a single time. The genes are TRBV4-1 and TRBJ1-5; the D is unclear. CDR3 size: 14 residues. In germline, CDR1 is MGHRA, CDR2 YSYEKL. V was shortened by 0 bases and J by 3 bases, with 6 bases between the two germline ends. CDR3 sequence reads: CASSQDGNNQPQHF. DNA for the CDR3: TGCGCCAGCAGCCAAGATGGCAACAATCAGCCCCAGCATTTT.

The CDR3 DNA reads TGTGCCAGCAGCCTATTCACCGGGGAGCTGTTTTTT. This sequence encodes CASSLFTGELFF. This rearrangement joins TRBV3-1 (or the pseudogene TRBV3-2) to TRBJ2-2; D call uncertain. This CDR3 has 12 amino acids. Trimming cost V 4 bases and J 4 bases, with 4 bases left between them. Per the germline V gene, CDR1 is LGHDT and CDR2 is YNNKEL (reference sequence).

The chain employs TRBV19 and TRBJ1-5; TRBD1 matches at 7 bases. The CDR3 has 16 amino acids. Germline-derived CDR1 and CDR2 are LNHDA and SQIVND (reference sequence). J gave up 1 base and V 6 bases, and 9 bases lay outside the gene matches. This chain's CDR3 is CASRRTGQISNQPQHF. The CDR3 nucleotides are TGTGCCAGTAGAAGGACAGGACAAATCAGCAATCAGCCCCAGCATTTT.